This paragraph reports one T cell receptor (beta chain). What it binds is unknown. These data are taken from a study of cytomegalovirus exposure and HLA in healthy donors. Study outcomes and limitations: The study dropped some indistinguishable V segments, TRBV6-2 and TRBV6-3 among them. In an earlier analysis, about 87% or about 30%: the productive usage of most TCR beta V segments.

The CDR3 sequence is 13 residues long. Trimming left V 7 bases short and J 2 bases short, with 9 bases between. Germline V gene data show CDR1 as MNHNS and CDR2 as SASEGT. The PCR contained 60 Vbeta and 13 Jbeta primers. Repertoires were generated with immunoSEQ multiplex PCR, while TCRdb's copy carries only in-frame clones and drops some. The table includes about 200,000 clones, approximately 80% detected once. The V and J genes are TRBV6-1 and TRBJ1-5; D possibly corresponds to TRBD1 (5 bases). The source is a girl aged 2 to 9 in good health and CMV-seronegative. Sequencing was done on a sample of PBMCs. CDR3 sequence (DNA): TGTGCCAGCACGCTCAGGGGCAATCAGCCCCAGCATTTT. Translation: CASTLRGNQPQHF.